These 21 T cell receptor beta chains originate from one sample sequenced in a study of graft-versus-host responses after intestinal transplantation (dated by TCRdb to 2020 to 2023). Read against the paper, the sample's time point label means: cells obtained before transplantation from donor or recipient. Preparation of the library involved the immunoSEQ multiplex PCR assay. The table was pulled from immuneACCESS by TCRdb, which kept in-frame rearrangements only. Such tables lose some clones; where checked, under half of the loss comes from unresolved V genes, and the rest has no known cause. This sample is represented by roughly 110,000 clones; roughly 90% of them were singletons. Less than 0.85% of the sample is in the top ten clones. The antigens for these receptors are not known. The starting material was unstimulated CD4+ T cells sorted from spleen or lymph node cells, obtained before transplant. The receptors were gathered from a human donor who was the organ donor for an intestinal transplant.

The chain uses TRBV10-3 and TRBJ2-1; maybe TRBD2 (5 bases). Germline assignment: CDR1 ENHRY and CDR2 SYGVKD. The V end was cut by 6 bases, the J end by 2 bases, with 8 bases between. The CDR3 length is 13 residues. The CDR3 sequence is CAISREPYNEQFF. CDR3 DNA sequence: TGTGCCATCAGCCGGGAACCCTACAATGAGCAGTTCTTC.

The chain recombines TRBV9 with TRBJ2-1; a weak D match, TRBD2 (5 bases). V was clipped by 0 bases and J by 4 bases, with 11 bases between them. Looked up from germline, CDR1 is SGDLS and CDR2 is YYNGEE. The CDR3 extends over 15 amino acids. This CDR3 is CASSVGGGSYNEQFF. CDR3 sequence (DNA): TGTGCCAGCAGCGTAGGTGGTGGGAGTTACAATGAGCAGTTCTTC.

The chain couples TRBV6-5 to TRBJ2-2; perhaps TRBD2 as D (6 bases). CDR1 is MNHEY, CDR2 SVGAGI, per germline. V was pared by 8 bases and J by 5 bases, with 18 bases between. The CDR3 spans 15 residues. The CDR3 DNA follows: TGTGCCAGCGGACGGGACTCCTTCGATACCGGGGAGCTGTTTTTT. Protein product: CASGRDSFDTGELFF.

This clone came up once. Other DNA sequences of this sample code for an identical CDR3. This chain connects TRBV18 to TRBJ2-3; D gene ambiguous. Germline assignment: CDR1 KGHSH and CDR2 LQKENI. This CDR3 region has 12 residues. V lost 3 bases and J 2 bases, leaving 3 bases between the germline ends. The CDR3 sequence is CASSPYTDTQYF. As DNA, the CDR3 is TGTGCCAGCTCACCCTACACAGATACGCAGTATTTT.

The rearrangement joins TRBV30 to TRBJ2-7; 8 positions match TRBD1. The CDR3 has 17 residues. V gave up 0 bases and J gave up 6 bases; unmatched junction bases: 16. Germline-derived CDR1 and CDR2 are GTSNPN and SVGIG (reference sequence). The CDR3, as DNA: TGTGCCTGGAGTGTACAAGCGGCGACAGGGGAGACGGTCGAGCAGTACTTC. It translates to CAWSVQAATGETVEQYF.

This clone was seen more than once but under ten times. The rearrangement uses TRBV7-2 and TRBJ2-6; D is possibly TRBD1 or TRBD2 (5 bases each). Looked up from germline, CDR1 is SGHTA and CDR2 is FQGNSA. CDR3 length: 18 amino acids. The germline V and J ends were trimmed by 8 bases and 0 bases, with 20 bases remaining between them. CDR3 region: CASGRTGRLTSGANVLTF. CDR3 sequence (DNA): TGTGCCAGCGGCCGAACGGGACGCCTCACCTCTGGGGCCAACGTCCTGACTTTC.

This clone was recorded only once. The chain is built from TRBV7-3 and TRBJ2-5; D remains unclear. The V end was cut by 5 bases, the J end by 5 bases, with 15 bases between. Germline values: CDR1 SGHTA, CDR2 FQGTGA. This CDR3 region has 14 residues. The CDR3 sequence: CASSRYERRETQYF. CDR3 nucleotide sequence: TGTGCCAGCAGCCGCTATGAGAGGCGGGAGACCCAGTACTTC.

This clone has more than one count but fewer than ten. The chain has TRBV5-1 and TRBJ2-2, with TRBD1 as a possible D gene (5 bases). The CDR3 totals 16 residues. From germline, CDR1 is SGHRS and CDR2 YFSETQ. The V gene lost 1 base and the J gene lost 4 bases, with 14 bases spanning the gap. Here the CDR3 DNA reads TGCGCCAGCAGCTTGTATGGTGTCCAGGGCACCGGGGAGCTGTTTTTT. It specifies CASSLYGVQGTGELFF.

This chain connects TRBV11-2 to TRBJ2-1; 7 bases are a match to TRBD1. Trimming at V came to 5 bases and at J to 1 base, leaving 11 bases not matched to a gene. The CDR3 spans 17 residues. Germline CDR1 is SGHAT and CDR2 is FQNNGV. CDR3 bases: TGTGCCAGCAGCCCGAAACAGGGGTGGGGTTCCTACAATGAGCAGTTCTTC. It is translated as CASSPKQGWGSYNEQFF.

V usage is TRBV6-5 and J usage is TRBJ1-2; D is perhaps TRBD1 (5 bases). Trimming took 0 bases from V and 4 from J, leaving 12 bases between them. Germline V gene lookup returns CDR1 MNHEY and CDR2 SVGAGI. CDR3 size: 15 residues. The CDR3 is CASSYSQGLGYGYTF. Written as DNA, the CDR3 is TGTGCCAGCAGTTACTCCCAGGGTTTGGGCTATGGCTACACCTTC.

The V call is TRBV7-2, the J call TRBJ1-2; the match to TRBD1 covers 7 bases. Germline CDR1 reads SGHTA; CDR2 reads FQGNSA. After removal of 2 bases from V and 1 base from J, the junction contained 4 bases not matched to a gene. The CDR3 is 15 residues long. CDR3 DNA: TGTGCCAGCAGCTTACGGGCAGGGGGTAACTATGGCTACACCTTC. It is translated as CASSLRAGGNYGYTF.

The chain combines TRBV6-4 with TRBJ1-1; 7 positions agree with TRBD1. V trimming: 5 bases; J trimming: 2 bases; junction bases outside the gene matches: 11. The germline V gene encodes CDR1 MRHNA and CDR2 SNTAGT. The CDR3 runs to 16 residues. CDR3 DNA: TGTGCCAGCAGTTACCCCCGGACAGGACTAAACACTGAAGCTTTCTTT. Protein: CASSYPRTGLNTEAFF.

The chain links TRBV5-5 to TRBJ2-7; no clear D gene. V was pared by 2 bases and J by 5 bases, with 5 bases between. This CDR3 is 11 amino acids long. The germline V gene has CDR1 SGHKS and CDR2 YYEKEE (reference sequence). CDR3 amino acids: CASSFSDEQYF. The CDR3 coding sequence is TGTGCCAGCAGCTTTTCTGACGAGCAGTACTTC. Full variable domain (rest looked up from reference TRBV5-5 and TRBJ2-7): DAGVTQSPTHLIKTRGQQVTLRCSPISGHKSVSWYQQVLGQGPQFIFQYYEKEERGRGNFPDRFSARQFPNYSSELNVNALLLGDSALYLCASSFSDEQYFGPGTRLTVT.

This clone was seen more than once but under ten times. The rearrangement uses TRBV27 and TRBJ1-2; D may be TRBD1 (6 bases). Germline V gene sequence: CDR1 MNHEY, CDR2 SMNVEV (reference sequence). The CDR3 sequence is 11 residues long. The V and J ends lost 9 bases and 4 bases respectively, with 9 bases between them. CDR3 protein: CASGQLYGYTF. In nucleotides, the CDR3 is TGTGCCAGTGGACAGCTCTATGGCTACACCTTC.

J is TRBJ1-2 and V is TRBV10-2; D gene ambiguous. V lost 6 bases to trimming and J lost 0 bases, with 8 bases between them. This CDR3 is 13 amino acids long. CDR1 WSHSY and CDR2 SAAADI come from the germline V gene. The CDR3 DNA follows: TGCGCCAGCAGGGACGTCGCTAACTATGGCTACACCTTC. It yields the protein CASRDVANYGYTF.

CDR3 DNA sequence: TGCAGCGTAACCAGGGGGTTGAACACTGAAGCTTTCTTT. It specifies CSVTRGLNTEAFF. The gene calls are TRBV29-1 and TRBJ1-1, with 7 bases aligning to TRBD1. The CDR3 loop spans 13 amino acids. CDR1 and CDR2 (germline): SQVTM, ANQGSEA. V was pared by 6 bases and J by 0 bases, with 4 bases of the junction left unmatched.

Comments on this clone: An end of the junction does not agree with germline; a read error may underlie this. V usage is TRBV7-7 and J usage is TRBJ2-1, with D unresolved. The CDR3 has 13 amino acids. Germline values: CDR1 SSHAT, CDR2 FNYEAQ (reference sequence). CDR3 coding DNA: TGTGCTAGCAGCTTATCTGAGCTCAATGAGCAGTTCTTC. This codes for CASSLSELNEQFF.

V and J are TRBV27 and TRBJ1-2, with D uncertain. This CDR3 spans 13 amino acids. V was trimmed by 9 bases and J by 1 base, leaving 12 bases between them. In germline, CDR1 is MNHEY, CDR2 SMNVEV (reference sequence). CDR3 coding DNA: TGTGCCAGTAGTCGACTCAGTAACTATGGCTACACCTTC. Translation gives CASSRLSNYGYTF.

The chain has TRBV6-6 and TRBJ2-3; TRBD2 matches at 10 bases. Looked up from germline, CDR1 is MNHNY and CDR2 is SVGAGI (reference sequence). V was pared by 5 bases and J by 3 bases, with 8 bases of the junction left unmatched. This CDR3 region has 16 residues. For the CDR3, the DNA is TGTGCCAGCAGTCTTCCACCGGGACTAGCGACAGATACGCAGTATTTT. Encoded protein: CASSLPPGLATDTQYF.

CDR3 region: CASSSGTALTEAFF. In DNA form, the CDR3 reads TGCGCCAGCAGCTCCGGGACAGCCCTCACTGAAGCTTTCTTT. V is TRBV5-1 and J is TRBJ1-1; 7 bases match TRBD1. The germline V gene encodes CDR1 SGHRS and CDR2 YFSETQ. With 3 bases clipped from V and 4 bases from J, the junction kept 6 bases outside the gene matches. CDR3 length: 14 residues.

The gene calls are TRBV18 and TRBJ1-2, with 8 bases that match TRBD1. CDR1 is KGHSH and CDR2 is LQKENI in the germline V gene. This CDR3 is built from 16 residues. With 0 bases clipped from V and 2 bases from J, the junction kept 5 bases outside the gene matches. The CDR3 DNA follows: TGTGCCAGCTCACCACCACGACAGGGGCCAAACTATGGCTACACCTTC. It specifies CASSPPRQGPNYGYTF. Filled out from reference TRBV18 and TRBJ1-2, the complete variable domain reads NAGVMQNPRHLVRRRGQEARLRCSPMKGHSHVYWYRQLPEEGLKFMVYLQKENIIDESGMPKERFSAEFPKEGPSILRIQQVVRGDSAAYFCASSPPRQGPNYGYTFGSGTRLTVV.